The 10 T cell receptor beta chains presented below share a single source sample, sequenced in a study of shared clonotypes between healthy human individuals (dated by TCRdb to 2018 to 2021). The library was prepared using the immunoSEQ multiplex PCR assay. Held by TCRdb, this immuneACCESS table contains in-frame sequences only and omits some clones. Under half of the omission traces to an unresolved V gene where checked; the cause of the rest is unknown. The sample contains roughly 2,500,000 clones, 80% to 95% of them found a single time. Jointly, the top ten make up about 0.34% of the sample. The sequenced sample was naive CD4+ T cells from PBMCs. Per the publication, the cell subset or site label means: CD45RA+ positively selected. These receptors were collected from a young man in good health. Some clones in this sample may be carry-over from other donors' samples.

The chain is built from TRBV9 and TRBJ2-5; D is unclear. The CDR3 is 16 amino acids. Trimming left V 0 bases short and J 2 bases short, with 14 bases between. Germline values: CDR1 SGDLS, CDR2 YYNGEE. The CDR3 sequence is CASSVGRPDRQETQYF. The CDR3 DNA sequence: TGTGCCAGCAGCGTAGGACGCCCAGACCGTCAAGAGACCCAGTACTTC.

The chain combines TRBV9 with TRBJ1-5; no reliable D call. Germline loops: CDR1 SGDLS, CDR2 YYNGEE. The ends were cut back, 0 bases at V and 3 bases at J, with 10 bases in the middle. This CDR3 is 15 amino acids long. CDR3: CASSVGEGVNQPQHF. The CDR3 nucleotides read TGTGCCAGCAGCGTAGGTGAAGGAGTCAATCAGCCCCAGCATTTT.

The J gene is TRBJ1-1, the V gene TRBV27; unclear D gene. CDR1 MNHEY and CDR2 SMNVEV come from the germline V gene (reference sequence). V was cut by 2 bases and J by 6 bases, with 10 bases left in between. The CDR3 runs 13 residues. In nucleotides, the CDR3 is TGTGCCAGCAGTTTAGGTTCCTTTGCTGAAGCTTTCTTT. Its translation is CASSLGSFAEAFF.

This chain connects TRBV6-6 to TRBJ2-1, with TRBD1 identical over 10 bases. V trimming: 6 bases; J trimming: 7 bases; junction bases outside the gene matches: 12. This CDR3 comprises 16 residues. Germline assignment: CDR1 MNHNY and CDR2 SVGAGI (reference sequence). Here the CDR3 reads CASSSGTGVVENEQFF. For the CDR3, the DNA is TGTGCCAGCAGCTCCGGGACAGGGGTGGTTGAGAATGAGCAGTTCTTC.

The rearrangement links TRBV7-3 to TRBJ2-2; D ambiguous. Germline V gene sequence: CDR1 SGHTA, CDR2 FQGTGA. CDR3 size: 14 residues. V was trimmed by 1 base and J by 7 bases, leaving 10 bases between them. DNA of the CDR3: TGTGCCAGCAGCTTAATCGGCCCAAACGGGGAGCTGTTTTTT. Translated: CASSLIGPNGELFF.

V gene TRBV5-1 combines with J gene TRBJ1-3; TRBD1 matches at 9 bases. Germline loops: CDR1 SGHRS, CDR2 YFSETQ. The CDR3 consists of 16 residues. V lost 0 bases and J lost 4; bases outside the gene matches: 5. CDR3 region: CASSLGDRGIGNTIYF. CDR3 bases: TGCGCCAGCAGCTTGGGAGACAGGGGGATAGGAAACACCATATATTTT.

This clone was seen a single time. J is TRBJ2-7 and V is TRBV5-4; weak D call: TRBD2 (6 bases). The CDR3 loop spans 15 amino acids. V was trimmed by 3 bases and J by 1 base, leaving 14 bases between them. Germline V CDR1 and CDR2: SGHNT, YYREEE (reference sequence). The CDR3 sequence: CASSSRDFYSYEQYF. The CDR3 DNA is TGTGCCAGCAGCTCCCGGGACTTTTATTCCTACGAGCAGTACTTC.

This chain uses TRBV29-1 with TRBJ2-1; 7 bases fit TRBD1. Germline CDR1 reads SQVTM; CDR2 reads ANQGSEA. J lost 12 bases, V lost 0 bases, and 11 bases had no gene match. The CDR3 totals 14 residues. CDR3 bases: TGCAGCGTTGAAGATGAAGCGCGACAGGGTCGGCAGTTCTTC. This codes for CSVEDEARQGRQFF.

The rearrangement uses TRBV10-3 and TRBJ2-3; D gene ambiguous. The CDR3 totals 13 residues. V shed 6 bases and J shed 6 bases, with 13 bases lying between them. The germline V gene has CDR1 ENHRY and CDR2 SYGVKD. CDR3 in amino acids: CAISPALLDTQYF. DNA of the CDR3: TGTGCCATCAGCCCGGCCCTTTTGGATACGCAGTATTTT.

The CDR3 coding sequence is TGTGCCAGCAGTGAAGCCCCCCGCTCTGGAAACACCATATATTTT. It encodes CASSEAPRSGNTIYF. The chain has TRBV6-1 and TRBJ1-3; D remains unclear. Germline V gives CDR1 MNHNS, CDR2 SASEGT. The length of the CDR3 is 15 residues. With 0 bases removed from V and 0 bases from J, the gap between germline ends came to 6 bases.